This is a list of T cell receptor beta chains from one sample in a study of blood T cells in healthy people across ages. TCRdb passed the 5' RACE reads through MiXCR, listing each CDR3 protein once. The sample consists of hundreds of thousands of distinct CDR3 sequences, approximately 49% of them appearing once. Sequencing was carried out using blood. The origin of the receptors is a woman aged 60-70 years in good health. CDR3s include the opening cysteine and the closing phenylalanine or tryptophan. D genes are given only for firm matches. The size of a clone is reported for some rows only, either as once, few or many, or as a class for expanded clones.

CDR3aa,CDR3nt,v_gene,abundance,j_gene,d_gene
CASSVNQPQHF,TGTGCCAGCAGCGTCAATCAGCCCCAGCATTTT,TRBV5-6,.,TRBJ1-5,.
CASSLSGLSSYEQYF,TGCGCCAGCAGCTTATCAGGGTTAAGCTCCTACGAGCAGTACTTC,TRBV5-1,few,TRBJ2-7,.
CASNNGLSEQYF,TGTGCCAGCAACAATGGACTCTCCGAGCAGTACTTC,TRBV6-2/TRBV6-3,few,TRBJ2-7,.
CASSRLGGYTDTQYF,TGTGCCAGCAGTCGGTTGGGCGGATACACAGATACGCAGTATTTT,TRBV27,few,TRBJ2-3,.
CASSLVGGNLYGYTF,TGTGCCAGCAGCTTGGTCGGTGGCAACCTCTATGGCTACACCTTC,TRBV5-6,.,TRBJ1-2,.
CSVRRGTLSTNTEAFF,TGCAGCGTTCGCCGTGGGACTCTCTCCACGAACACTGAAGCTTTCTTT,TRBV29-1,.,TRBJ1-1,.
CASRVQGASNQPQHF,TGTGCCAGCAGGGTACAGGGGGCCAGCAATCAGCCCCAGCATTTT,TRBV27,.,TRBJ1-5,TRBD1
CASSLGGLHYNSPLHF,TGTGCCAGCAGCTTAGGTGGTCTTCACTATAATTCACCCCTCCACTTT,TRBV7-2,.,TRBJ1-6,.
CSARPTNTEAFF,TGCAGTGCTAGACCCACGAACACTGAAGCTTTCTTT,TRBV20-1,.,TRBJ1-1,.
CASSQDSSGGTGELFF,TGCGCCAGCAGCCAAGATTCTTCGGGCGGGACCGGGGAGCTGTTTTTT,TRBV4-3,.,TRBJ2-2,.
CASSQDHRGRGFSDNEQFF,TGTGCCAGCAGCCAAGATCACAGGGGCAGGGGGTTCTCAGACAATGAGCAGTTCTTC,TRBV4-2,.,TRBJ2-1,TRBD1
CASSRSRLSYNEQFF,TGTGCCAGCTCACGTTCAAGGCTCTCCTACAATGAGCAGTTCTTC,TRBV18,.,TRBJ2-1,.
CSVRREAYNEQFF,TGCAGCGTTAGGCGGGAGGCTTACAATGAGCAGTTCTTC,TRBV29-1,.,TRBJ2-1,TRBD2
CSARPTVNEQYF,TGCAGTGCTAGACCCACGGTAAACGAGCAGTACTTC,TRBV20-1,.,TRBJ2-7,.
CASSLDGGDNNEQFF,TGTGCCAGCAGTTTAGACGGCGGGGACAACAATGAGCAGTTCTTC,TRBV12-3/TRBV12-4,.,TRBJ2-1,.
CASSETDRVGETQYF,TGTGCCAGCAGTGAAACCGACAGGGTAGGAGAGACCCAGTACTTC,TRBV25-1,.,TRBJ2-5,TRBD1
CASKPSGQSTDTQYF,TGCGCCAGCAAACCGTCGGGGCAGTCAACAGATACGCAGTATTTT,TRBV5-1,.,TRBJ2-3,.
CASSSLSGTSYNEQFF,TGTGCCAGCAGCTCTCTAAGCGGAACCTCCTACAATGAGCAGTTCTTC,TRBV6-5,.,TRBJ2-1,.
CAIGLGASGFDNEQFF,TGTGCCATCGGCCTCGGGGCTAGCGGGTTTGACAATGAGCAGTTCTTC,TRBV10-3,.,TRBJ2-1,TRBD2
CASSSTGNSYNEQFF,TGTGCCAGCAGCTCGACAGGGAATTCCTACAATGAGCAGTTCTTC,TRBV7-3,few,TRBJ2-1,TRBD1
CASSPGTGDNGYGYTF,TGTGCCAGCAGCCCCGGGACAGGGGATAACGGCTATGGCTACACCTTC,TRBV28,.,TRBJ1-2,TRBD1
CASSSQGVYQPQHF,TGTGCCAGCAGCTCTCAGGGGGTTTATCAGCCCCAGCATTTT,TRBV11-2,.,TRBJ1-5,TRBD1
CASSQGAGLAYNEQYF,TGTGCCAGCAGCCAGGGGGCGGGACTCGCCTACAATGAGCAGTACTTC,TRBV7-2,.,TRBJ2-5,TRBD1
CASSLAGTSPYEQYF,TGTGCCAGCAGCTTAGCCGGGACTAGTCCCTACGAGCAGTACTTC,TRBV7-2,.,TRBJ2-7,TRBD2